This T cell receptor (beta chain) is drawn from a study of T cell responses to AZD1222 COVID-19 vaccine. Study results and caveats: Spike-specific TCR breadth and depth were elevated following two AZD1222 doses.

This clone has a handful of counts. Its target is not known. The CDR3 totals 14 residues. The germline V gene has CDR1 MGHDK and CDR2 SYGVNS. V dropped 4 bases and J dropped 1; count of bases not matched to a gene: 2. Profiling relied on immunoSEQ multiplex PCR, and the TCRdb table lists in-frame clones only, not all of them. The table has about 53,000 clones, around 84% seen once. The sample here was peripheral blood, taken on day 0 of AZD1222 vaccination. The sequence derives from an adult in good health. V and J are TRBV25-1 and TRBJ1-1; 8 bases are a match to TRBD1. CDR3 residues: CASSGTGKNTEAFF. CDR3 sequence (DNA): TGTGCCAGCAGTGGGACAGGGAAGAACACTGAAGCTTTCTTT.